This T cell receptor beta chain was identified during a study of regulatory T cells in long-lasting Graves disease. Germline lookup yields CDR1 SQVTM and CDR2 ANQGSEA. With 1 base removed from V and 3 bases from J, the gap between germline ends came to 10 bases. CDR3 length: 13 amino acids. This clonotype was observed at least ten times. The target antigen is unknown. Noted time point: newly diagnosed GD, antithyroid drugs for less than 3 months. Researchers made the TCR library from RNA that was extracted from PBMCs. American Thyroid Association guidelines defined how Graves' disease was diagnosed. Construction of TCR beta libraries relied on iRepertoire HTBI primers and on Arm-PCR targeting CDR3 regions. A single record per CDR3 protein comes from TCRdb applying MiXCR to the multiplex PCR reads. The repertoire consists of hundreds of thousands of distinct CDR3 sequences, with roughly a sixth occurring once and the leading ten covering 20% to 25%.

Study results and caveats: The persistent group shared 2,500 or so public clonotypes, more than the 950 to 1,000 shared by new patients.

This same sample was also part of a study on T cells in Graves' hyperthyroidism and ophthalmopathy. That source notes: The TCR CDR3 was amplified in a first-round RT-PCR using the HTBI primer set. Ophthalmopathy could be told apart from stable hyperthyroidism with a 13 V-J model.

The TCR was taken from a woman between 40 and 65 years old with Graves disease. The material sequenced was peripheral blood mononuclear cells (PBMCs), taken at new diagnosis, from a patient treated with antithyroid drugs. This chain links TRBV29-1 with TRBJ2-7, with D uncertain. CDR3: CSVEAGEGYEQYF. DNA of the CDR3: TGCAGCGTTGAAGCTGGGGAAGGCTACGAGCAGTACTTC.